This T cell receptor (beta chain) emerged from a study of regulatory T cells in long-lasting Graves disease. Study conclusions and caveats: Sample size was small, which may have lowered accuracy.

Time point reported: newly diagnosed GD, antithyroid drugs for less than 3 months. PBMC RNA was the source of the TCR library. This clonotype was observed a few times. Its target is unknown. Library construction for TCR beta used iRepertoire HTBI primers and Arm-PCR of CDR3 regions. In the original analysis: Analysis of the samples identified under 80 TRBV and around 13 TRBJ segments. TCRdb processed the multiplex PCR reads anew with MiXCR; each CDR3 protein has one entry. TCRdb assigned the V and J calls; the authors' analysis was not used. Among about 530,000 distinct CDR3 sequences listed, more than 15% were seen once. This sample was shared with a second study, whose subject was T cells in Graves' hyperthyroidism and ophthalmopathy.

Specimen: peripheral blood mononuclear cells (PBMCs), collected at new diagnosis, from a patient treated with antithyroid drugs. This TCR was sampled from a woman aged 35-65 years with Graves disease.

The CDR3 nucleotides read TGCAGTGCTACGGGACTCGATCAGCCCCAGCATTTT. Its protein is CSATGLDQPQHF. The gene calls are TRBV20-1 and TRBJ1-5; a weak D match, TRBD1 (5 bases). The germline CDR1 and CDR2 sequences are DFQATT and SNEGSKA (reference sequence). V was trimmed by 4 bases and J by 5 bases, leaving 9 bases between them. The CDR3 runs to 12 residues.